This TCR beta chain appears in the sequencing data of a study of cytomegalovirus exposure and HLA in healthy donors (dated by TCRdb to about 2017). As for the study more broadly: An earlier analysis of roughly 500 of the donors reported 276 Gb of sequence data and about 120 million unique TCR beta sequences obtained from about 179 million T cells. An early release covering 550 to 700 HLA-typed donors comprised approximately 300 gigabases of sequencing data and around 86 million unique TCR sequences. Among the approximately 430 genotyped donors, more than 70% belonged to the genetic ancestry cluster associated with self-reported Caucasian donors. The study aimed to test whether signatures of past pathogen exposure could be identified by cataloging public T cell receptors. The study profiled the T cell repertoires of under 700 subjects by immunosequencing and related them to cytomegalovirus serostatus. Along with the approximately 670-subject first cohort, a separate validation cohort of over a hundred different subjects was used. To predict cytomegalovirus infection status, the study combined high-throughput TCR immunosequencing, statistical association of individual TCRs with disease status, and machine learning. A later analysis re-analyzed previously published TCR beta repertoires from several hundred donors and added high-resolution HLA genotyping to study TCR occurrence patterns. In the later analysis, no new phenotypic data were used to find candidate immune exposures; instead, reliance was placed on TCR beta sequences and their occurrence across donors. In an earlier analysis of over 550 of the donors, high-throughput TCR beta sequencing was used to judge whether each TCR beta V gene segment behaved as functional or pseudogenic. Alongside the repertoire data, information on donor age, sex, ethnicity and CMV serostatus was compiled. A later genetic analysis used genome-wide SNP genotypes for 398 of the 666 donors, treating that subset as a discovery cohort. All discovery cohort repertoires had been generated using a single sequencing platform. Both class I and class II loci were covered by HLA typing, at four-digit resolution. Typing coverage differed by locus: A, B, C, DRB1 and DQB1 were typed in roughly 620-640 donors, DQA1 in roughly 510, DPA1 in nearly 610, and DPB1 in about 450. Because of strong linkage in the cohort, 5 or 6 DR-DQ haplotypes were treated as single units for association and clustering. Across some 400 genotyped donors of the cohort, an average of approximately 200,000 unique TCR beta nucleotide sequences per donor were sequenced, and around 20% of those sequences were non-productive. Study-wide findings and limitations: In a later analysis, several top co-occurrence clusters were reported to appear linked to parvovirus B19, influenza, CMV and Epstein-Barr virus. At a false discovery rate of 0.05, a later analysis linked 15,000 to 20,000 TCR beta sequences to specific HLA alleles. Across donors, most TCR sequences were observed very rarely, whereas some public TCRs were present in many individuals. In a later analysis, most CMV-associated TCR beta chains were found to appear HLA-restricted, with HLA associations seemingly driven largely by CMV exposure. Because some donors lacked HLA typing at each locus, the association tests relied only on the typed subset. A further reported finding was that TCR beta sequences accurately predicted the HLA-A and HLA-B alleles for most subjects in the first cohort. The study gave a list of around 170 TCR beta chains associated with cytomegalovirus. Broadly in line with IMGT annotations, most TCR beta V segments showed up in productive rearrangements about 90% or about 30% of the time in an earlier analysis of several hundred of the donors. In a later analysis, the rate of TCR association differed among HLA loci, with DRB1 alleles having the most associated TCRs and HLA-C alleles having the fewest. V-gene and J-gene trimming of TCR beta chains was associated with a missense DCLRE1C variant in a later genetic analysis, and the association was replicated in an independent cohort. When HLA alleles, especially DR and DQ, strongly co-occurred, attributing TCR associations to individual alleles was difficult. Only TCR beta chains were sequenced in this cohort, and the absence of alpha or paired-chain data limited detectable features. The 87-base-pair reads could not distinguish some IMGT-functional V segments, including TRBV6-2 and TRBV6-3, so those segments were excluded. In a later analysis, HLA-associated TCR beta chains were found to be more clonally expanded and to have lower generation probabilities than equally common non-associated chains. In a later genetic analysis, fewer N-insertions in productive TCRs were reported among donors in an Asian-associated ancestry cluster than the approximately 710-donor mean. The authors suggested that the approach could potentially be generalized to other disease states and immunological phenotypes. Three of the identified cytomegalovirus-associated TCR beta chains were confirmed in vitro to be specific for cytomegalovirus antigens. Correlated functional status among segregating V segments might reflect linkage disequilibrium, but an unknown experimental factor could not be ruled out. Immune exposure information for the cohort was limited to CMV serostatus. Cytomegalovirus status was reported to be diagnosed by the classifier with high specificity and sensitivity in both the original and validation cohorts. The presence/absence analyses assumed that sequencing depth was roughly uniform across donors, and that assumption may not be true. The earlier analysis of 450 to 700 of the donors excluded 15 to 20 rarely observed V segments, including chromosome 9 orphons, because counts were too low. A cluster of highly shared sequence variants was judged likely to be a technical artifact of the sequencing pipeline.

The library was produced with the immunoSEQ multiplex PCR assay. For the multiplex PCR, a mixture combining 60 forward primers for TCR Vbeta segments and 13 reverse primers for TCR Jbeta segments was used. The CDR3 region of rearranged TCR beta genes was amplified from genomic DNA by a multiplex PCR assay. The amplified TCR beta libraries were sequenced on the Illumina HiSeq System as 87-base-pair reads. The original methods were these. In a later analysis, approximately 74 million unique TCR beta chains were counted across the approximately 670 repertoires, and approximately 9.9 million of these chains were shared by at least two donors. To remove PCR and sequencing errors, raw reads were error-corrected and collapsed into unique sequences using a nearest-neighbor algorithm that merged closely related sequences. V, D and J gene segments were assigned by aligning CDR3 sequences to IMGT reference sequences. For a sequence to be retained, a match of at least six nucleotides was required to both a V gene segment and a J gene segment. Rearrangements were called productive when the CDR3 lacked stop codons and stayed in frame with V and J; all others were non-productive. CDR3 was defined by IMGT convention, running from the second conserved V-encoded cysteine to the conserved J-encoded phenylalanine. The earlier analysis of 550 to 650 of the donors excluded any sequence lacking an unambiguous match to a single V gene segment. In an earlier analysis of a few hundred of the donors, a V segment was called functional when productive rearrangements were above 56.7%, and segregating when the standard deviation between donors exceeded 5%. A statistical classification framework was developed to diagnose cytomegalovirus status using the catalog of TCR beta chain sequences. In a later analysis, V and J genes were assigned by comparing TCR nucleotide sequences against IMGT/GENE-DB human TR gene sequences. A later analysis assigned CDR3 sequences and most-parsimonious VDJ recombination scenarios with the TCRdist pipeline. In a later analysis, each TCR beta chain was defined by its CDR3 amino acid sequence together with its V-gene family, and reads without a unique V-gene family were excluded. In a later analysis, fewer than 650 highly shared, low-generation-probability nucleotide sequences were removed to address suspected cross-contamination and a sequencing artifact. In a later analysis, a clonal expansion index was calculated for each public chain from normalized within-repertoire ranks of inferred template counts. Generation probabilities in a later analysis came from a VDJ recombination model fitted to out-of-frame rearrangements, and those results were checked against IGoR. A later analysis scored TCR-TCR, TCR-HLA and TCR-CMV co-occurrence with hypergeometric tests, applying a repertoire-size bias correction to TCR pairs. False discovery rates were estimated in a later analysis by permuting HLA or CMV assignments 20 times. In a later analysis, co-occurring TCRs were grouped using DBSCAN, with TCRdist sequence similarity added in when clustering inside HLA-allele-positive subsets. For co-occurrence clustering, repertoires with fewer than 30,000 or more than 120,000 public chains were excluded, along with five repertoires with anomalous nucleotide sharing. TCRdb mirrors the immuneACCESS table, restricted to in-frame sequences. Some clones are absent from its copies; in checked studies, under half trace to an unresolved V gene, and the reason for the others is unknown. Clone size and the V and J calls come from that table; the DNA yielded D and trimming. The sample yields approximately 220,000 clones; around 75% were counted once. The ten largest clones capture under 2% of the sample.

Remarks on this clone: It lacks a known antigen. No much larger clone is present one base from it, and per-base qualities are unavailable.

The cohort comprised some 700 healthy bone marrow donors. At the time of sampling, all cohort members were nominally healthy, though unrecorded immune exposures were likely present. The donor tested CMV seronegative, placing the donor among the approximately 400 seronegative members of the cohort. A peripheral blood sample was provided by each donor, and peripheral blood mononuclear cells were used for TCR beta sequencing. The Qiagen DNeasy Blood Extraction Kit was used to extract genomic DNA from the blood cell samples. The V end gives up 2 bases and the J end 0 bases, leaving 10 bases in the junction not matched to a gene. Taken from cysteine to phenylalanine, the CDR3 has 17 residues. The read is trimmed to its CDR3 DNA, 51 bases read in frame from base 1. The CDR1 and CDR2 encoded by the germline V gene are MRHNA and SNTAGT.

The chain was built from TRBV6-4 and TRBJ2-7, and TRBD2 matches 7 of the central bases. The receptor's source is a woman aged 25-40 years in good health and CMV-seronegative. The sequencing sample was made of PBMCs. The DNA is TGTGCCAGCAGTGACGGGGGTCAGGGACTATTCTCCTACGAGCAGTACTTC. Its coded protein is CASSDGGQGLFSYEQYF.